This T cell receptor (beta chain) was obtained from a study of T cells in Graves' hyperthyroidism and ophthalmopathy. TCR beta CDR3 regions were amplified from RNA transcripts. During a first-round RT-PCR of the TCR CDR3, the HTBI primer set was used. TCRdb reanalysed the multiplex PCR reads using MiXCR and keeps one entry per CDR3 protein. The sample carries 500,000 or so distinct CDR3 sequences, approximately 17% recorded once. Ten or more counts support this clonotype. The target antigen is unknown. Overall study findings and caveats: Ophthalmopathy was predicted by the model a median of roughly 6 months ahead of onset.

This CDR3 has 16 amino acids. The V gene end was trimmed by 5 bases and the J gene end by 4 bases; junction bases not matched to a gene: 11. Sequenced: blood. The rearrangement joins TRBV12-3 or TRBV12-4 to TRBJ1-1; the match to TRBD1 covers 9 bases. The TCR was taken from a woman aged 18-29 years with Graves' ophthalmopathy. The CDR3 loop is CASSPRDRVLSTEAFF. CDR3 nucleotides: TGTGCCAGCAGTCCGCGGGACAGGGTTTTGAGCACTGAAGCTTTCTTT.